This T cell receptor (beta chain) was identified during a study of identifying expanded T cells in peripheral blood. Healthy donors had no documented immune events, such as infections, while sampled. As to this clone: The antigen is undetermined.

Profiling relied on immunoSEQ multiplex PCR, and the TCRdb table lists in-frame clones only, not all of them. The repertoire holds over 90,000 clones, approximately 86% seen once, with less than 6% in the top ten. J was trimmed by 3 bases and V by 9 bases; bases with no gene match: 7. CDR1 is SGHRS and CDR2 is YFSETQ in the germline V gene. This CDR3 has 13 residues. Overall study findings and caveats: Clone count variance between roughly 2-week samples rose with total template count.

The receptor's source is a person aged 18-70 years in good health. V usage is TRBV5-1 and J usage is TRBJ1-1; 8 positions match TRBD1. Material for sequencing was blood. CDR3 bases: TGCGCCACCGGACTGACAGGGGACACTGAAGCTTTCTTT. This codes for CATGLTGDTEAFF.